This T cell receptor (beta chain) came from a study of blood T cell repertoires in COVID-19. The wider study: The study drew acute and convalescent COVID-19 samples from the United States, Italy and Spain. From T cells, B-cell-depleted T cells, or PBMCs came the material, which was cDNA or gDNA.

How the authors handled the data: Reference gene primer amplification gave estimated nucleated cell counts. Measured with immunoSEQ multiplex PCR; TCRdb has only the in-frame clones, and not every one. The DNA was the basis for D and trimming; V, J and clone size are from that table. The sample holds around 130,000 clones, 88% seen once. The CDR3 extends over 15 amino acids. Germline values: CDR1 ENHRY, CDR2 SYGVKD. Trimming took 10 bases from V and 5 from J; bases not matched to a gene: 13. The origin of this receptor is a man between 65 and 80 years old with active COVID-19. The V and J genes are TRBV10-3 and TRBJ2-5; 10 nucleotides line up with TRBD1. Material: peripheral blood. The CDR3 spells CATGQGTAPPETQYF. The CDR3 DNA is TGTGCCACGGGACAGGGGACCGCTCCCCCCGAGACCCAGTACTTC.